Presented here are 30 T cell receptor beta chains from one specimen sequenced in a study of blood T cell repertoires in COVID-19. The data were produced by immunoSEQ multiplex PCR, yet TCRdb's version contains in-frame clones alone and is incomplete. The sample shows about 330,000 clones, around 87% of them seen only once. The sequencing input was PBMCs or T cells enriched from blood (not recorded which). Receptors originate from a woman aged 25 to 39 who had recovered from COVID-19.

V usage is TRBV19 and J usage is TRBJ1-5; maybe TRBD1 (5 bases). This CDR3 region has 15 residues. Germline CDR1 LNHDA, CDR2 SQIVND (reference sequence). The ends were cut back, 7 bases at V and 3 bases at J, with 16 bases in the middle. The chain's CDR3 is CASTLGLNINQPQHF. CDR3 bases: TGTGCCAGTACCCTGGGACTGAATATCAATCAGCCCCAGCATTTT.

The chain is built from TRBV28 and TRBJ1-5, with D maybe TRBD1 (6 bases). CDR3 size: 14 residues. V was trimmed by 6 bases and J by 5 bases, leaving 14 bases between them. Germline V gene lookup returns CDR1 MDHEN and CDR2 SYDVKM. The CDR3 reads CASSTGSAHQPQHF. CDR3 nucleotide sequence: TGTGCCAGCAGCACAGGGAGCGCCCATCAGCCCCAGCATTTT.

This rearrangement joins TRBV4-1 to TRBJ2-3, with TRBD1 matching over 9 bases. Unmatched junction bases numbered 12, after V lost 8 bases and J lost 3 bases. The CDR3 contains 16 residues. CDR1 MGHRA and CDR2 YSYEKL come from the germline V gene. The CDR3 sequence is CASSRDREFGTDTQYF. CDR3 DNA: TGCGCCAGCTCCAGGGACAGGGAGTTCGGTACAGATACGCAGTATTTT.

This clone was detected a few times. The chain employs TRBV5-1 and TRBJ2-7; 8 positions agree with TRBD1. This CDR3 comprises 19 residues. Germline V gives CDR1 SGHRS, CDR2 YFSETQ. With V trimmed by 4 bases and J by 0 bases, 18 bases remained unmatched. The CDR3 DNA reads as TGCGCCAGCAGCCGGAAAGGGCAGGGGGCCTCCTTCAGCTCCTACGAGCAGTACTTC. Translating gives CASSRKGQGASFSSYEQYF. Full variable domain (missing parts from reference TRBV5-1 and TRBJ2-7): KAGVTQTPRYLIKTRGQQVTLSCSPISGHRSVSWYQQTPGQGLQFLFEYFSETQRNKGNFPGRFSGRQFSNSRSEMNVSTLELGDSALYLCASSRKGQGASFSSYEQYFGPGTRLTVT.

The chain couples TRBV5-4 to TRBJ2-1, with D perhaps TRBD1 (5 bases). CDR1 SGHNT and CDR2 YYREEE come from the germline V gene (reference sequence). The CDR3 is 14 residues long. The V end lost 4 bases, the J end lost 2 bases, and 10 bases lay between the germline ends. CDR3 sequence (DNA): TGTGCCAGCAGCCCAGGGTCAACCTACAATGAGCAGTTCTTC. Translating it yields CASSPGSTYNEQFF.

Comment on this clone: The same CDR3 is also encoded by other DNA sequences in this sample. The J gene is TRBJ1-3, the V gene TRBV6-5; D gene ambiguous. The CDR3 sequence is 15 residues long. In germline, CDR1 is MNHEY, CDR2 SVGAGI. V lost 11 bases, J lost 0 bases, and 17 bases lay in between. CDR3 sequence: CAGRDTLFSGNTIYF. CDR3 nucleotides: TGTGCCGGCCGAGACACACTCTTCTCTGGAAACACCATATATTTT.

The chain carries TRBV7-2 and TRBJ2-3, with 8 bases aligning to TRBD2. Germline loops: CDR1 SGHTA, CDR2 FQGNSA. This CDR3 is 16 amino acids long. Germline trimming cut 5 bases from V and 3 bases from J; bases unmatched to any gene: 10. This chain's CDR3 is CASSLDWSGGTDTQYF. In DNA form, the CDR3 reads TGTGCCAGCAGCCTTGACTGGAGCGGGGGTACAGATACGCAGTATTTT.

This clone turned up a few times. The genes are TRBV5-6 and TRBJ2-3; possibly TRBD2 for D (6 bases). The CDR3 contains 15 residues. V lost 1 base, J lost 4 bases, and 13 bases lay in between. Germline values: CDR1 SGHDT, CDR2 YYEEEE. The CDR3 DNA reads as TGTGCCAGCAGCTTGTACGGGGGTCCTCCAGATACGCAGTATTTT. Amino acids: CASSLYGGPPDTQYF. Complete variable domain (other parts from reference TRBV5-6 and TRBJ2-3): DAGVTQSPTHLIKTRGQQVTLRCSPKSGHDTVSWYQQALGQGPQFIFQYYEEEERQRGNFPDRFSGHQFPNYSSELNVNALLLGDSALYLCASSLYGGPPDTQYFGPGTRLTVL.

The rearrangement links TRBV11-1 to TRBJ2-1; tentatively, D is TRBD2 (5 bases). The V end lost 5 bases, the J end lost 7 bases, and 21 bases lay between the germline ends. The CDR3 length is 16 residues. Germline V gives CDR1 SGHAT, CDR2 FQDESV (reference sequence). The CDR3: CASSTSVVEGSNEQFF. CDR3 DNA sequence: TGTGCCAGCAGCACAAGCGTAGTCGAGGGTTCAAATGAGCAGTTCTTC.

The chain joins TRBV29-1 to TRBJ1-4, with D possibly TRBD1 on 6 matching bases. Trimming stripped 7 bases from V and 5 bases from J, with 17 bases between. Looked up from germline, CDR1 is SQVTM and CDR2 is ANQGSEA. The CDR3 totals 14 residues. CDR3 sequence reads: CSAGKTGGNEKLFF. DNA for the CDR3: TGCAGCGCCGGGAAGACAGGAGGAAATGAAAAACTGTTTTTT.

This chain links TRBV11-2 with TRBJ1-6, with D perhaps matching TRBD1 (5 bases). Per germline, CDR1 SGHAT and CDR2 FQNNGV. This CDR3 is 16 amino acids long. V gave up 3 bases and J gave up 10 bases, with 19 bases separating them. CDR3 coding DNA: TGTGCCAGCAGCTTCCTAAACAGGTTTTCGGACTCACCCCTCCACTTT. Translated: CASSFLNRFSDSPLHF.

The rearrangement links TRBV14 to TRBJ1-1, with no clear D. V was shortened by 1 base and J by 12 bases, with 9 bases between the two germline ends. The length of the CDR3 is 11 residues. CDR1 and CDR2 (germline): SGHDN, FVKESK. The CDR3 DNA follows: TGTGCCAGCAGCCAAGTTGGCAGATCTTTCTTT. Amino acid sequence: CASSQVGRSFF.

The rearrangement joins TRBV7-9 to TRBJ2-5; D unresolved. This CDR3 has 13 residues. Trimming took off 1 base at V and 2 bases at J, with 5 bases between the two ends. Germline CDR1 SEHNR, CDR2 FQNEAQ (reference sequence). The CDR3 region has the DNA TGTGCCAGCAGCTTAGACGGGCAAGAGACCCAGTACTTC. Residues: CASSLDGQETQYF.

V usage is TRBV24-1 and J usage is TRBJ2-6; D gene ambiguous. This CDR3 has 15 residues. Per the germline V gene, CDR1 is KGHDR and CDR2 is SFDVKD. Trimming pared 9 bases from V and 0 bases from J, leaving 11 bases between. CDR3 sequence reads: CATADTSSGANVLTF. In DNA, the CDR3 is TGTGCCACCGCCGACACCAGCTCTGGGGCCAACGTCCTGACTTTC.

The chain has TRBV3-1 (or the pseudogene TRBV3-2) and TRBJ2-7, with 8 positions matching TRBD1. The V segment lost 6 bases and the J segment 4 bases; nucleotides outside the gene matches: 8. The length of the CDR3 is 14 residues. The germline V gene encodes CDR1 LGHDT and CDR2 YNNKEL (reference sequence). CDR3 nucleotide sequence: TGTGCCAGCAGTCGCCGGACAGGGAGATACGAGCAGTACTTC. This codes for CASSRRTGRYEQYF.

The chain links TRBV3-1 (or the pseudogene TRBV3-2) to TRBJ2-2; D remains unclear. V gave up 4 bases and J gave up 5 bases, with 2 bases separating them. The CDR3 totals 11 residues. Germline loops: CDR1 LGHDT, CDR2 YNNKEL (reference sequence). CDR3 region: CASSLTGELFF. The CDR3 DNA reads as TGTGCCAGCAGCCTAACCGGGGAGCTGTTTTTT.

The chain recombines TRBV3-1 (or the pseudogene TRBV3-2) with TRBJ2-7; TRBD1 aligns across 7 bases. The CDR3 has 13 amino acids. Germline CDR1 is LGHDT and CDR2 is YNNKEL (reference sequence). Trimming took 6 bases from V and 4 from J; bases not matched to a gene: 6. The CDR3 region is CASSPVQGYEQYF. In DNA form, the CDR3 reads TGTGCCAGCAGTCCCGTACAGGGGTACGAGCAGTACTTC.

Only one count was recorded for this clone. The gene calls are TRBV18 and TRBJ1-1; weak D call: TRBD1 (5 bases). The V gene lost 3 bases and the J gene lost 3 bases, with 11 bases spanning the gap. Germline-derived CDR1 and CDR2 are KGHSH and LQKENI. This CDR3 is 14 amino acids long. The CDR3 reads CASSPGHRDTEAFF. CDR3 bases: TGTGCCAGCTCACCCGGACATCGGGACACTGAAGCTTTCTTT.

This clone was counted between two and nine times. V is TRBV14 and J is TRBJ2-5, with D possibly being TRBD1 (6 bases). The CDR3 is made up of 15 amino acids. Germline lookup yields CDR1 SGHDN and CDR2 FVKESK. V was trimmed by 4 bases and J by 2 bases, leaving 14 bases between them. CDR3 amino acids: CASSRLDRRQETQYF. CDR3 nucleotides: TGTGCCAGCAGCCGTTTGGACAGACGGCAAGAGACCCAGTACTTC.

The chain links TRBV2 to TRBJ2-4; D unclear. The CDR3 has 12 residues. Trimming took 4 bases from V and 5 from J, leaving 6 bases between them. CDR1 and CDR2 from the germline V gene are SNHLY and FYNNEI. This chain's CDR3 is CASSVNQNIQYF. Written as DNA, the CDR3 is TGTGCCAGCAGTGTAAATCAAAACATTCAGTACTTC.

This clone was found a few times. This rearrangement joins TRBV9 to TRBJ2-3; 9 bases agree with TRBD2. V shed 0 bases, J shed 6 bases, and the junction held 8 bases outside the gene matches. The germline gives CDR1 SGDLS, CDR2 YYNGEE. The CDR3 length is 16 residues. In DNA, the CDR3 is TGTGCCAGCAGCGTAGAGGGCTCTAGCGGGGCTGATACGCAGTATTTT. It encodes CASSVEGSSGADTQYF.

This chain uses TRBV4-1 with TRBJ2-5; 9 bases line up with TRBD2. CDR3 length: 14 residues. Germline V gene sequence: CDR1 MGHRA, CDR2 YSYEKL. Losses at the gene ends were 3 bases for V and 4 bases for J; bases not matched to a gene: 3. This CDR3 reads CASSQAGGRETQYF. The CDR3 coding sequence is TGCGCCAGCAGCCAGGCGGGGGGGCGAGAGACCCAGTACTTC.

The chain recombines TRBV18 with TRBJ2-7; 7 nucleotides agree with TRBD2. V was pared by 2 bases and J by 3 bases, with 4 bases of the junction left unmatched. The CDR3 length is 14 residues. Germline-derived CDR1 and CDR2 are KGHSH and LQKENI. In DNA form, the CDR3 reads TGTGCCAGCTCACCAGTCTGGGGGGGCTACGAGCAGTACTTC. This sequence encodes CASSPVWGGYEQYF.

The chain couples TRBV6-5 to TRBJ1-5, with D tentatively TRBD1 (5 bases). The CDR3 covers 13 residues. With 0 bases removed from V and 12 bases from J, the gap between germline ends came to 12 bases. Germline V gives CDR1 MNHEY, CDR2 SVGAGI. In DNA form, the CDR3 reads TGTGCCAGCAGTTACTCAAGGGGCACCTTCCAGCATTTT. It translates to CASSYSRGTFQHF.

The table lists this clone with a few counts. The chain uses TRBV4-2 and TRBJ1-2; the D gene is possibly TRBD1 (6 bases). CDR1 is LGHNA, CDR2 YNFKEQ, per germline. The V end was cut by 4 bases, the J end by 5 bases, with 14 bases between. The CDR3 extends over 14 amino acids. Here the CDR3 DNA reads TGTGCCAGCAGCCCCACAGGGTTTGAGTATGGCTACACCTTC. It codes for CASSPTGFEYGYTF.

This clone was detected once. The rearrangement links TRBV5-1 to TRBJ2-1; TRBD1 agrees at 7 bases. The V gene's germline CDR1 is SGHRS and CDR2 YFSETQ. The trim removed 0 bases at V and 5 bases at J, leaving 5 bases unmatched. CDR3 length equals 15 residues. The CDR3 DNA follows: TGCGCCAGCAGCTTGGGGGGACAGACCAACAATGAGCAGTTCTTC. Protein: CASSLGGQTNNEQFF.

V and J are TRBV5-4 and TRBJ2-1; D may be TRBD1 (5 bases). CDR3 length: 15 amino acids. The germline gives CDR1 SGHNT, CDR2 YYREEE (reference sequence). Trimming pared 4 bases from V and 9 bases from J, leaving 20 bases between. CDR3 in amino acids: CASSQGKVGFGEQFF. The DNA of the CDR3 is TGTGCCAGCAGCCAGGGAAAGGTGGGATTCGGTGAGCAGTTCTTC.

V and J are TRBV28 and TRBJ2-3, with TRBD1 matching over 8 bases. The CDR3 totals 15 residues. Unmatched junction bases numbered 13, after V lost 10 bases and J lost 4 bases. Germline CDR1 reads MDHEN; CDR2 reads SYDVKM. CDR3 in amino acids: CATDRGRGRPDTQYF. The CDR3 bases are TGTGCCACCGACCGAGGCAGGGGGCGCCCAGATACGCAGTATTTT.

The chain carries TRBV2 and TRBJ1-1; weak D call: TRBD1 (5 bases). The V gene's germline CDR1 is SNHLY and CDR2 FYNNEI. Trimming stripped 4 bases from V and 0 bases from J, with 9 bases between. This CDR3 is built from 14 residues. The CDR3 spells CASSGREMNTEAFF. The CDR3 DNA follows: TGTGCCAGCAGTGGCAGGGAAATGAACACTGAAGCTTTCTTT.

The J gene is TRBJ2-1, the V gene TRBV6-2 or TRBV6-3; 14 positions agree with TRBD2. CDR1 is MNHEY and CDR2 is SVGEGT in the germline V gene. With 0 bases clipped from V and 7 bases from J, the junction kept 5 bases outside the gene matches. The CDR3 is made up of 17 amino acids. CDR3 sequence (DNA): TGTGCCAGCAGTTACTCGACTAGCGGGGGGGCCATGAATGAGCAGTTCTTC. Translating it yields CASSYSTSGGAMNEQFF.